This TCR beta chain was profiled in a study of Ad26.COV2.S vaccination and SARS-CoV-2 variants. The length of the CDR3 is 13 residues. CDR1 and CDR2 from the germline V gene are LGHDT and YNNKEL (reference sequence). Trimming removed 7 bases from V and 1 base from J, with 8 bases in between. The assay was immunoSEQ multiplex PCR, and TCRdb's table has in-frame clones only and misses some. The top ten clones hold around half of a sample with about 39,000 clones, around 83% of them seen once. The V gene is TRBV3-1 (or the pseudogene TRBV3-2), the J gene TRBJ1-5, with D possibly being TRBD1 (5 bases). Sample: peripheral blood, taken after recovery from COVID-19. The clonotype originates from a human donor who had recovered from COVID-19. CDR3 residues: CASTSGSNQPQHF. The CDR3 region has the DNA TGTGCCAGCACTTCAGGGAGCAATCAGCCCCAGCATTTT.